Listed below are T cell receptor beta chains from one sample, sequenced in a study of T cells in localized non-small cell lung cancer. Assay used: immunoSEQ multiplex PCR; TCRdb lists only in-frame clones, some missing. The sample holds around 50,000 clones, 86% seen once. This material consisted of peripheral blood, taken before any cancer treatment. The source of these receptors is a male donor at least 60 years old with stage III squamous cell lung carcinoma. Both conserved end residues are part of each CDR3. The order of the fields is J gene, V gene, clone size, D gene, CDR3 DNA, CDR3 protein. A D gene is named only where the DNA matches it firmly. Expanded clones get a size class; other rows say once, few or many, or leave the size out.

TRBJ1-2 TRBV15 - - TGTGCCACCAGCAATATAGGGCGCGGCTACACCTTC CATSNIGRGYTF
TRBJ2-4 TRBV7-8 - - TGTGCCAGCAGCCCACTTAGGACAGAGATAGCCAAAAACATTCAGTACTTC CASSPLRTEIAKNIQYF
TRBJ1-1 TRBV29-1 - - TGCAGCGTTGAAGGGGGCGGCTCCACTGAAGCTTTCTTT CSVEGGGSTEAFF
TRBJ1-5 TRBV18 - - TGTGCCAGCTCATTCGATAGCAATCAGCCCCAGCATTTT CASSFDSNQPQHF
TRBJ2-3 TRBV7-2 - TRBD2 TGTGCCAGCAGCTTTCAGCGGGGGGGCCGGGATACGCAGTATTTT CASSFQRGGRDTQYF
TRBJ2-6 TRBV5-1 - - TGCGCCAGCAGCTTCGCCTCTGGGGCCAACGTCCTGACTTTC CASSFASGANVLTF
TRBJ1-2 TRBV29-1 - TRBD1 TGCAGCGTTGAAGATAGACAGGGGCATGGCTACACCTTC CSVEDRQGHGYTF
TRBJ2-7 TRBV7-9 - TRBD1 TGTGCCAGCAGCTCCCCCTCGCAGGGGGCCTACGAGCAGTACTTC CASSSPSQGAYEQYF
TRBJ2-2 TRBV7-3 - TRBD2 TGTGCCAGCAGCTTAACGAGGATAGCGGGGAAGGCGAACACCGGGGAGCTGTTTTTT CASSLTRIAGKANTGELFF
TRBJ1-2 TRBV6-5 - - TGTGCCAGCAGTTACCGGACAGCTCCCTATGGCTACACCTTC CASSYRTAPYGYTF
TRBJ1-1 TRBV9 - - TGTGCCAGCAACGGCGGGACCGCGATGAACACTGAAGCTTTCTTT CASNGGTAMNTEAFF
TRBJ2-5 TRBV29-1 - - TGCAGCGCTTGGAGGGTCCAGGAGACCCAGTACTTC CSAWRVQETQYF
TRBJ1-2 TRBV7-3 - - TGTGCCAGCAGCCTTGGGCCCAACGCGAATAGCTACACCTTC CASSLGPNANSYTF
TRBJ2-5 TRBV7-8 - - TGTGCCAGCAGCCCCAGGGGAGGGACCAACTTC CASSPRGGTNF
TRBJ1-1 TRBV5-6 - - TGTGCCAGCAGCTACGACCTGAACACTGAAGCTTTCTTT CASSYDLNTEAFF
TRBJ2-7 TRBV5-1 - TRBD1 TGCGCCAGCAGCCCCGGATTGACAGGGGGGTACGAGCAGTACTTC CASSPGLTGGYEQYF
TRBJ2-1 TRBV6-1 - - TGTGCCAGCTCACCCTTTGAGACGGGAAGGAATGAGCAGTTCTTC CASSPFETGRNEQFF
TRBJ2-6 TRBV15 - - TGTGCCACCAGCAGAGATAGAAGCTCTGGGGCCAACGTCCTGACTTTC CATSRDRSSGANVLTF
TRBJ2-1 TRBV5-4 once - TGTGCCAGCAGCCGACTATTGCCACGCACCGTATACAATGAGCAGTTCTTC CASSRLLPRTVYNEQFF
TRBJ2-1 TRBV13 - - TGTGCCAGCAGCTTGCAGGGGGGAGGAAATGAGCAGTTCTTC CASSLQGGGNEQFF
TRBJ1-6 TRBV4-1 - - TGCGCCAGCAGCCTGGAGTTGGCAGGGTCTAGTAATTCACCCCTCCACTTT CASSLELAGSSNSPLHF
TRBJ2-7 TRBV19 - - TGTGCCAGTAGTCGAGGGGACGTCTACGAGCAGTACTTC CASSRGDVYEQYF
TRBJ2-7 TRBV2 few - TGTGCCAGCAGTCCGATGATCCAGAGGGAGCAGTACTTC CASSPMIQREQYF
TRBJ2-5 TRBV7-3 - - TGTGCCAGCAGCTCTCCAGGGGGGCGGCAAGAGACCCAGTACTTC CASSSPGGRQETQYF
TRBJ2-2 TRBV2 - - TGTGCCAGCAGTGAAGCGCAGGGCGGGACCTACGACACCGGGGAGCTGTTTTTT CASSEAQGGTYDTGELFF
TRBJ1-1 TRBV5-4 - - TGTGCCAGCAGCTTGGCATCGGGGAGTTACGGGCAGGCTTTCTTT CASSLASGSYGQAFF
TRBJ2-3 TRBV11-3 - TRBD2 TGTGCCAGCAGCCGCGGTGTAGCGGGGTCCACAGATACGCAGTATTTT CASSRGVAGSTDTQYF
TRBJ2-5 TRBV5-6 - TRBD1 TGTGCCAGCAGCTTGGTGGGACAGGGGGCCCAAGAGACCCAGTACTTC CASSLVGQGAQETQYF
TRBJ1-1 TRBV6-5 - - TGTGCCAGCAGCACATGGCAGGGCGGCTCTGAAGCTTTCTTT CASSTWQGGSEAFF
TRBJ1-1 TRBV7-9 - - TGTGCCAGCAGCTTTACCGACAGTGTACAGGCTTTCTTT CASSFTDSVQAFF
TRBJ2-2 TRBV5-4 - TRBD2 TGTGCCAGCAGCTCCCCCGGGACTACGATCACCGGGGAGCTGTTTTTT CASSSPGTTITGELFF
TRBJ2-3 TRBV30 few - TGTGCCTGGGCCCCGGGTAGCACAGATACGCAGTATTTT CAWAPGSTDTQYF
TRBJ1-1 TRBV7-3 - TRBD1 TGTGCCAGCAGCGCCCGGGACAGGGGAAGGACTGAAGCTTTCTTT CASSARDRGRTEAFF
TRBJ1-4 TRBV4-2 - TRBD1 TGTGCCAGCAGCCCCCACCGGACAGGGCGGACTAATGAAAAACTGTTTTTT CASSPHRTGRTNEKLFF
TRBJ1-2 TRBV30 - - TGTGCCTGGATTCGGGACGGACCATCTGGTGGCTACACCTTC CAWIRDGPSGGYTF
TRBJ2-1 TRBV27 - - TGTGCCAGCAGCGATGGGGGAGGCGGGTACAATGAGCAGTTCTTC CASSDGGGGYNEQFF
TRBJ2-7 TRBV18 - TRBD1 TGTGCCAGCTCCGGACGGGGGACAGGGGATCCCTACGAGCAGTACTTC CASSGRGTGDPYEQYF
TRBJ2-1 TRBV2 - TRBD2 TGTGCCAGCAGTGTCCTAGCGGGAGCGTACAATGAGCAGTTCTTC CASSVLAGAYNEQFF
TRBJ1-1 TRBV18 - - TGTGCCAGCTCCCCCCCCGGGGATACTGAAGCTTTCTTT CASSPPGDTEAFF
TRBJ2-3 TRBV19 - TRBD1 TGTGCCAGTAGTATTCAGGGGGCCACAGATACGCAGTATTTT CASSIQGATDTQYF
TRBJ2-7 TRBV4-2 - TRBD2 TGTGCCAGCAGCCAAGATTATCCGGGAGGGTCCTACGAGCAGTACTTC CASSQDYPGGSYEQYF